This note documents a single TCR beta chain sequence. This CDR3 spans 16 amino acids. The V end lost 4 bases, the J end lost 8 bases, and 21 bases lay between the germline ends. The germline gives CDR1 SEHNR, CDR2 FQNEAQ (reference sequence). The study ran its PCR with 60 Vbeta and 13 Jbeta primers. TCRdb's table, derived via immunoSEQ multiplex PCR, lists solely in-frame clones and lacks some. This table holds 190,000 or so clones, around four fifths found once. The record originates from a study of cytomegalovirus exposure and HLA in healthy donors. The V gene is TRBV7-9, the J gene TRBJ2-1; D perhaps matches TRBD2 (5 bases). Sequenced input: PBMCs. The receptor's source is a man aged 50 to 60 in good health and CMV-seronegative. CDR3 in amino acids: CASSSPPEGVVYEQFF. In DNA form, the CDR3 reads TGTGCCAGCAGCTCCCCTCCCGAGGGAGTGGTCTATGAGCAGTTCTTC.